A selection of T cell receptor beta chains follows, all from one sample in a study of T-cell reconstitution after alpha-beta-depleted transplantation in children. MiXCR, run by TCRdb on the PCR reads, gives a single entry per CDR3 protein. The sample contains around 600,000 distinct CDR3 sequences, 10% to 13% of which appear only once. Sequenced here: PBMCs from the stem cell graft donor, sampled from the stem cell graft. These receptors were collected from a human donor who donated a stem cell graft to a child with acute myeloid leukemia. Each CDR3 is given with its conserved first and last residue. D genes are given only for firm matches. A clone size is listed for some rows: how often the clone was seen (once, few, many), or a class if it is expanded.

>-|TRBJ2-1|TRBV24-1|many
TGTGCCACCAGCCAGGTTTCCTACAATGAGCAGTTCTTC
CATSQVSYNEQFF
>TRBD1|TRBJ2-3|TRBV28|-
TGTGCCAGCAGTTTATTTCCGGACAGGAGAGTCATAGATACGCAGTATTTT
CASSLFPDRRVIDTQYF
>TRBD2|TRBJ2-7|TRBV9|many
TGTGCCAGCAGCGTAGAGGGTGCGGGAGTGCTGGGCGAGCAGTACTTC
CASSVEGAGVLGEQYF
>TRBD2|TRBJ2-7|TRBV29-1|-
TGCAGCGTTGAAGTTCGTGCGGGGACTAGCGGTAATCCGAGCTCCTACGAGCAGTACTTC
CSVEVRAGTSGNPSSYEQYF
>-|TRBJ2-5|TRBV20-1|-
TGCAGTGCTAGAGATCCGGGATTGGAGACCCAGTACTTC
CSARDPGLETQYF
>-|TRBJ2-4|TRBV19|few
TGTGCCAGTAGTATAGGCCAGCTGCCTTCGTTTATGTACTTC
CASSIGQLPSFMYF
>TRBD1|TRBJ2-1|TRBV6-2/TRBV6-3|-
TGTGCCAGCAGACCTCCGGGACAGGGAGTAAATGAGCAGTTCTTC
CASRPPGQGVNEQFF
>-|TRBJ1-4|TRBV27|-
TGTGCCAGCACCACCGGCGTGAGACATTACACCTGGGGACCAACTAATGAAAAACTGTTTTTT
CASTTGVRHYTWGPTNEKLFF
>TRBD1|TRBJ1-5|TRBV20-1|many
TGCAGTGCTCTCGACAGGGCGGGCAATCAGCCCCAGCATTTT
CSALDRAGNQPQHF
>-|TRBJ1-4|TRBV20-1|many
TGCAGTGCCCATTATAATGAAAAACTGTTTTTT
CSAHYNEKLFF
>TRBD1|TRBJ1-5|TRBV29-1|-
TGCAGCGCGATGACAGGGGGAGGCAATCAGCCCCAGCATTTT
CSAMTGGGNQPQHF
>-|TRBJ2-7|TRBV6-5|-
TGTGCCAGCAGTTATCCCGCCCGGGGGGACAACGAGCAGTACTTC
CASSYPARGDNEQYF
>-|TRBJ2-5|TRBV7-9|-
TGTGCCAGCAGCTTGCTCGCAGATCAAGAGACCCAGTACTTC
CASSLLADQETQYF